This TCR beta chain was identified in a study of cytomegalovirus exposure and HLA in healthy donors. Study-wide results and caveats: Researchers had no immune exposure information except CMV serostatus available. Highly shared variants forming one cluster were likely a sequencing artifact.

PCR primers comprised 60 Vbeta and 13 Jbeta primers. TCRdb's copy holds only in-frame clones and misses some; the assay was immunoSEQ multiplex PCR. The data contain 200,000 to 300,000 clones, roughly 81% of them singletons. Note on this clone: Antigen specificity is unknown.

Donors likely had unrecorded immune exposures despite being nominally healthy when sampled. Material: PBMCs. The receptor comes from a woman in her thirties or forties in good health and CMV-seropositive.

The CDR3 DNA is TGTGCCAGCAGGGCCCGGGACAGGGGTACTGAAGCTTTCTTT. Its protein is CASRARDRGTEAFF. The chain combines TRBV2 with TRBJ1-1; 10 nucleotides line up with TRBD1. Trimming at V came to 6 bases and at J to 5 bases, leaving 6 bases not matched to a gene. CDR1 SNHLY and CDR2 FYNNEI come from the germline V gene. The CDR3 consists of 14 residues.